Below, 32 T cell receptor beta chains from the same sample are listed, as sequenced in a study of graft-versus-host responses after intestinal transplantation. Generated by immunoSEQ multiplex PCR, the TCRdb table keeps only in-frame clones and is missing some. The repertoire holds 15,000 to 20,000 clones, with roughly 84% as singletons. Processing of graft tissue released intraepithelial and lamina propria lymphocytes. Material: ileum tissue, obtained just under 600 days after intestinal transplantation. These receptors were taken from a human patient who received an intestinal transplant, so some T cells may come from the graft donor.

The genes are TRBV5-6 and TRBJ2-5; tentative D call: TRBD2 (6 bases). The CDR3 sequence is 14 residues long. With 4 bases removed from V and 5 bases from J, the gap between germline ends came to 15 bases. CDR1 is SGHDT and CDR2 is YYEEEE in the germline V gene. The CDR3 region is CASSRALGGETQYF. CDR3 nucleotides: TGTGCCAGCAGCCGCGCCTTAGGAGGGGAGACCCAGTACTTC.

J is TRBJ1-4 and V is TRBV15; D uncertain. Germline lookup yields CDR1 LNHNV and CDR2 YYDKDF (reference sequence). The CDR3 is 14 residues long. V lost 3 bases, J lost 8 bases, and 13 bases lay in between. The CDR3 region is CATSSFGIGEKLFF. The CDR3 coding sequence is TGTGCCACCAGCAGTTTCGGGATAGGGGAAAAACTGTTTTTT. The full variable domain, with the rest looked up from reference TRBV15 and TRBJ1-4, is DAMVIQNPRYQVTQFGKPVTLSCSQTLNHNVMYWYQQKSSQAPKLLFHYYDKDFNNEADTPDNFQSRRPNTSFCFLDIRSPGLGDTAMYLCATSSFGIGEKLFFGSGTQLSVL.

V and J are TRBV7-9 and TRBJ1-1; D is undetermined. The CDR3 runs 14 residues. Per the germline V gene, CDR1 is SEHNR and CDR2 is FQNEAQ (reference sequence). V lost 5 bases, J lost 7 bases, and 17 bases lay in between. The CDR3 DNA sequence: TGTGCCAGCAGCCTATCCGGCTCTTCCAATGAAGCTTTCTTT. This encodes CASSLSGSSNEAFF.

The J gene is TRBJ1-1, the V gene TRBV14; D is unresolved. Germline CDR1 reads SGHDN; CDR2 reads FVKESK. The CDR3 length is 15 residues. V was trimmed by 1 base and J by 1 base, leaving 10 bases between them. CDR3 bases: TGTGCCAGCAGCCAAGGCCCCGGTGGGAACACTGAAGCTTTCTTT. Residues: CASSQGPGGNTEAFF.

The CDR3 spells CASSLGAPGQVEYEQYF. CDR3 coding DNA: TGTGCCAGCAGCTTAGGGGCCCCGGGACAGGTAGAATACGAGCAGTACTTC. The V and J genes are TRBV7-9 and TRBJ2-7; 8 bases fit TRBD1. CDR3 length: 17 amino acids. V was clipped by 1 base and J by 4 bases; unmatched bases: 12. From germline, CDR1 is SEHNR and CDR2 FQNEAQ (reference sequence). The full variable domain, in which reference TRBV7-9 and TRBJ2-7 provide the parts outside the CDR3, is DTGVSQNPRHKITKRGQNVTFRCDPISEHNRLYWYRQTLGQGPEFLTYFQNEAQLEKSRLLSDRFSAERPKGSFSTLEIQRTEQGDSAMYLCASSLGAPGQVEYEQYFGPGTRLTVT.

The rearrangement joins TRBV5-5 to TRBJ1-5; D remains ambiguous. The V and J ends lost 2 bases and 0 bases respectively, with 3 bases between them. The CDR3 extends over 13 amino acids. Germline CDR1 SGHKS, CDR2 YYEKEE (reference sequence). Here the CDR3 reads CASSFTSNQPQHF. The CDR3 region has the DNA TGTGCCAGCAGCTTTACTAGCAATCAGCCCCAGCATTTT. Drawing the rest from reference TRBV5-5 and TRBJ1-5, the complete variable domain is DAGVTQSPTHLIKTRGQQVTLRCSPISGHKSVSWYQQVLGQGPQFIFQYYEKEERGRGNFPDRFSARQFPNYSSELNVNALLLGDSALYLCASSFTSNQPQHFGDGTRLSIL.

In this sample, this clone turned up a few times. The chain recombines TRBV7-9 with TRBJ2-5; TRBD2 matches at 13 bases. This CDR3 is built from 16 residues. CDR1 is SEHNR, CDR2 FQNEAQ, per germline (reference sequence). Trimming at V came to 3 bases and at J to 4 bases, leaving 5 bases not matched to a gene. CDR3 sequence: CASSLTSGGFGETQYF. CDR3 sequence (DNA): TGTGCCAGCAGCTTGACTAGCGGGGGGTTTGGAGAGACCCAGTACTTC.

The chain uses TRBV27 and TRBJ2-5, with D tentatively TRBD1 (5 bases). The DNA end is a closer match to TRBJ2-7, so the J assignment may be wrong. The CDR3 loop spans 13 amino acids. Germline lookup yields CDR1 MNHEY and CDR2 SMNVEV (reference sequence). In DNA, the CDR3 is TGTGCCAGCAGTTCACAGGAAGAGCGCGAGCAGTACTTC. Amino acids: CASSSQEEREQYF.

The DNA of the CDR3 is TGTGCCAGCAGCTCCGTGGGGACCTATAATTCACCCCTCCACTTT. Translated, it gives CASSSVGTYNSPLHF. V gene TRBV9 combines with J gene TRBJ1-6; D gene uncertain. V lost 4 bases and J 2 bases, leaving 10 bases between the germline ends. Germline values: CDR1 SGDLS, CDR2 YYNGEE. The CDR3 runs to 15 residues.

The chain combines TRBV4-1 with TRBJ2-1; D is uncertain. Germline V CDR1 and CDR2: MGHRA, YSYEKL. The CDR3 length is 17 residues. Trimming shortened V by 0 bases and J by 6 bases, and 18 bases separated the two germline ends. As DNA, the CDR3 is TGCGCCAGCAGCCAAGATTCAGCTGTAGTGGCTAGCAATGAGCAGTTCTTC. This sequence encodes CASSQDSAVVASNEQFF.

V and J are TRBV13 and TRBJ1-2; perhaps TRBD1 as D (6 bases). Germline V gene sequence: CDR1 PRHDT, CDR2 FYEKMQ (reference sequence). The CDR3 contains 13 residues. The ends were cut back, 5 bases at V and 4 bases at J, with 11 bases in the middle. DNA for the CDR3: TGTGCCAGCAGCATCGGACAGAGCTATGGCTACACCTTC. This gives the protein CASSIGQSYGYTF.

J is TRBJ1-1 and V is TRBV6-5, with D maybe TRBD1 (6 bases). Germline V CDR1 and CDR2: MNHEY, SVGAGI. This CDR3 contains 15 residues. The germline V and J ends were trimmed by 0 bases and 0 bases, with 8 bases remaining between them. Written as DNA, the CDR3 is TGTGCCAGCAGTTACTCGGGGGCCATGAACACTGAAGCTTTCTTT. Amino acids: CASSYSGAMNTEAFF.

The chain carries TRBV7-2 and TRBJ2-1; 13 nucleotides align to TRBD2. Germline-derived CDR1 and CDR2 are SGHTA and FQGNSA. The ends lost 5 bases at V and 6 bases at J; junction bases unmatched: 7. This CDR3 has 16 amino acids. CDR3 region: CASSPRTSGGLNEQFF. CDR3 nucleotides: TGTGCCAGCAGCCCGAGGACTAGCGGGGGCCTCAATGAGCAGTTCTTC.

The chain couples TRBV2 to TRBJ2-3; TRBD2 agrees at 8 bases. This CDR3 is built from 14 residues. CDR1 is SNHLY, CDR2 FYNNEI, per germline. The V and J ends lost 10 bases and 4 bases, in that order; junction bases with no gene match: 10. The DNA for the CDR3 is TGTGCCACCCAGTTAGCGGGGACCGCAGATACGCAGTATTTT. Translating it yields CATQLAGTADTQYF.

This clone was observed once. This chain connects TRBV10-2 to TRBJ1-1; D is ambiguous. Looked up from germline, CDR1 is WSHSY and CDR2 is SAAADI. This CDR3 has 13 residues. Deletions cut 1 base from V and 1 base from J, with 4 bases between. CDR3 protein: CASSELTNTEAFF. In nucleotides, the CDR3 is TGCGCCAGCAGTGAGTTAACGAACACTGAAGCTTTCTTT.

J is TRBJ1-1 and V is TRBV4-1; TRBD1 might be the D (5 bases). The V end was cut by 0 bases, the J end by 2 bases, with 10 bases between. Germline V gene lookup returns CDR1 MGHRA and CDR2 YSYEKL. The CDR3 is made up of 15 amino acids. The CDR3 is CASSQEPGGNTEAFF. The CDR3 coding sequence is TGCGCCAGCAGCCAAGAGCCGGGGGGTAACACTGAAGCTTTCTTT.

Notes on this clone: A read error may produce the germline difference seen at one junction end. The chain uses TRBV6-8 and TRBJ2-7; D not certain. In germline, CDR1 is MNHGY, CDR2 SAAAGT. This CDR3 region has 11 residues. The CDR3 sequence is CASSNSYEQYF. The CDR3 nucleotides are TGTGCCAGCAGTAACTCCTACGAGCAGTACTTC.

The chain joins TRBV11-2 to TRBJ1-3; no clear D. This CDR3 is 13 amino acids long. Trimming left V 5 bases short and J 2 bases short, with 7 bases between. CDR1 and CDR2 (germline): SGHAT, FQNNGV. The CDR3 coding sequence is TGTGCCAGCAGCAGGGTGGCTGGAAACACCATATATTTT. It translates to CASSRVAGNTIYF.

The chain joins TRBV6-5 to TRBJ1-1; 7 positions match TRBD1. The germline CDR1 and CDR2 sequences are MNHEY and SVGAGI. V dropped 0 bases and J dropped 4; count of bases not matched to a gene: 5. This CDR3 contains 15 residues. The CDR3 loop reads CASSYSRQGVTEAFF. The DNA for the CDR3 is TGTGCCAGCAGTTACTCGCGTCAGGGGGTCACTGAAGCTTTCTTT.

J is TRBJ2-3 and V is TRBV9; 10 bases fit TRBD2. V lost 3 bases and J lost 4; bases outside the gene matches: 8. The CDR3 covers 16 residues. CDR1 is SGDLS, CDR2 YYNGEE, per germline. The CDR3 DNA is TGTGCCAGCAGCGAACTGAGCGGGGGGGCCGCAGATACGCAGTATTTT. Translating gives CASSELSGGAADTQYF.

CDR3 nucleotides: TGTGCCAGCAGCTTGGACCTAGGGAGTATTGGTTCACCCCTCCACTTT. Its translation: CASSLDLGSIGSPLHF. The chain recombines TRBV5-4 with TRBJ1-6; D is undetermined. The V end lost 0 bases, the J end lost 9 bases, and 16 bases lay between the germline ends. The CDR3 has 16 amino acids. The germline V gene encodes CDR1 SGHNT and CDR2 YYREEE (reference sequence).

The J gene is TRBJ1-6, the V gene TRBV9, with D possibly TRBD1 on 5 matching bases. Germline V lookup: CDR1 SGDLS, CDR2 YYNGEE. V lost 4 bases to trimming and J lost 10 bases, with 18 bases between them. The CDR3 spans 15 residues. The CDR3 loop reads CASSPQSRGTSPLHF. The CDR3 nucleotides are TGTGCCAGCAGCCCCCAGAGCCGCGGGACCTCACCCCTCCACTTT.

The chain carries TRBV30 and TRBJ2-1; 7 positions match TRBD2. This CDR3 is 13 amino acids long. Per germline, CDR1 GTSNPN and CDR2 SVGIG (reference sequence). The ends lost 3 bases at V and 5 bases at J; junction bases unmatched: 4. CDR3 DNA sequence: TGTGCCTGGAGAGCGGGGATTAACAATGAGCAGTTCTTC. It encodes CAWRAGINNEQFF. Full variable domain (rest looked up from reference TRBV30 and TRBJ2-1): SQTIHQWPATLVQPVGSPLSLECTVEGTSNPNLYWYRQAAGRGLQLLFYSVGIGQISSEVPQNLSASRPQDRQFILSSKKLLLSDSGFYLCAWRAGINNEQFFGPGTRLTVL.

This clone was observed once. In DNA form, the CDR3 reads TGTGCCAGCAGCCCCGGGGATCCCCTAGGGGCTAACTATGGCTACACCTTC. It translates to CASSPGDPLGANYGYTF. The gene calls are TRBV4-2 and TRBJ1-2; D is possibly TRBD1 (5 bases). Trimming shortened V by 4 bases and J by 0 bases, and 18 bases separated the two germline ends. Germline values: CDR1 LGHNA, CDR2 YNFKEQ. The CDR3 totals 17 residues.

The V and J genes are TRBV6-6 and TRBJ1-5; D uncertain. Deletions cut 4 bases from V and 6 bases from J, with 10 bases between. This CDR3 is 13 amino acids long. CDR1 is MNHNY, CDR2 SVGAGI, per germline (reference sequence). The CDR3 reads CASSSEVGQPQHF. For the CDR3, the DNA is TGTGCCAGCAGTTCGGAGGTTGGTCAGCCCCAGCATTTT.

CDR3 DNA sequence: TGTGCCTGGAGTGTACAAGGAAGGCAGGAGGTTTATCTAATTATCTACGAGCAGTACTTC. Translation gives CAWSVQGRQEVYLIIYEQYF. The rearrangement uses TRBV30 and TRBJ2-7; D perhaps matches TRBD2 (5 bases). Germline loops: CDR1 GTSNPN, CDR2 SVGIG (reference sequence). The V gene lost 0 bases and the J gene lost 3 bases, with 30 bases spanning the gap. The CDR3 length is 20 residues.

The CDR3 region is CASSPTQGAPTNEKLFF. The CDR3 region has the DNA TGTGCCAGCAGCCCCACCCAGGGGGCCCCAACTAATGAAAAACTGTTTTTT. This chain connects TRBV5-5 to TRBJ1-4, with TRBD1 identical over 8 bases. The germline gives CDR1 SGHKS, CDR2 YYEKEE (reference sequence). The CDR3 runs 17 residues. The V gene end was trimmed by 4 bases and the J gene end by 0 bases; junction bases not matched to a gene: 8.

The CDR3 loop reads CASSESVSGGFETQYF. The CDR3 DNA follows: TGCGCCAGCAGTGAGTCTGTTAGCGGGGGGTTCGAGACCCAGTACTTC. The J gene is TRBJ2-5, the V gene TRBV10-1; 10 bases line up with TRBD2. The CDR3 covers 16 residues. The germline V gene has CDR1 WNHNN and CDR2 SYGVQD (reference sequence). Trimming took 0 bases from V and 5 from J; bases not matched to a gene: 6.

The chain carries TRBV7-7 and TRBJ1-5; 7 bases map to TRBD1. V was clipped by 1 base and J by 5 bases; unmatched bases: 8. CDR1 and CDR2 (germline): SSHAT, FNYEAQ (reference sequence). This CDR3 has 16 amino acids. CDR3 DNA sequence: TGTGCCAGCAGCTTAGAACCGGGACAGACGCATCAGCCCCAGCATTTT. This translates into CASSLEPGQTHQPQHF.

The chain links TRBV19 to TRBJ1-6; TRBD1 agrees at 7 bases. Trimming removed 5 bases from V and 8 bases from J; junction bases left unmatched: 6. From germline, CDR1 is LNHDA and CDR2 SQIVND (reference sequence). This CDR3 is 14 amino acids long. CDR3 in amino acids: CASSLKGAYSPLHF. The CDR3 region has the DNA TGTGCCAGTAGTCTAAAGGGGGCCTATTCACCCCTCCACTTT.

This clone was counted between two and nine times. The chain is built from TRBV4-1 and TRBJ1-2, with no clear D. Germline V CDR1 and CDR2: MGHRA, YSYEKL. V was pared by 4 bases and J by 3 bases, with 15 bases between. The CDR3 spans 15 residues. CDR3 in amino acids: CASSRRAAVDYGYTF. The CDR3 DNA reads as TGCGCCAGCAGCCGAAGGGCGGCAGTGGACTATGGCTACACCTTC.

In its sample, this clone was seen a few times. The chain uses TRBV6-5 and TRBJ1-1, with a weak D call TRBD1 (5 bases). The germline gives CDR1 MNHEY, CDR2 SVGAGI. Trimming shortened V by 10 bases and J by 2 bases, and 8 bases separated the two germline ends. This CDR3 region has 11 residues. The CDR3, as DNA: TGTGCCACCAGGGACAACACTGAAGCTTTCTTT. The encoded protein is CATRDNTEAFF.